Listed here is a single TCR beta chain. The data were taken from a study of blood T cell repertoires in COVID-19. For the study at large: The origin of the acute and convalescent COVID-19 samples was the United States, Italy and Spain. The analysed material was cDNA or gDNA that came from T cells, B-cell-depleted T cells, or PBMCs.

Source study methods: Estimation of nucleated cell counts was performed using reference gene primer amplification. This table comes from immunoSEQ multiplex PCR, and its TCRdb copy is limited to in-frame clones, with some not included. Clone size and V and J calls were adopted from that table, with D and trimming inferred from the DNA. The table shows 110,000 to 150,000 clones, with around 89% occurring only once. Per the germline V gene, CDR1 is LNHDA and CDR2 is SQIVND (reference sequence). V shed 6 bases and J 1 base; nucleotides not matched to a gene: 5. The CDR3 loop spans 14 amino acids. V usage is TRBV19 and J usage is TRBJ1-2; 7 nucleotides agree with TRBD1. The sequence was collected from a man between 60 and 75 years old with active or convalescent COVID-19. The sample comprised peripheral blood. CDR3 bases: TGTGCCAGTAGCTCACAGGGGTTTAACTATGGCTACACCTTC. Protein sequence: CASSSQGFNYGYTF.